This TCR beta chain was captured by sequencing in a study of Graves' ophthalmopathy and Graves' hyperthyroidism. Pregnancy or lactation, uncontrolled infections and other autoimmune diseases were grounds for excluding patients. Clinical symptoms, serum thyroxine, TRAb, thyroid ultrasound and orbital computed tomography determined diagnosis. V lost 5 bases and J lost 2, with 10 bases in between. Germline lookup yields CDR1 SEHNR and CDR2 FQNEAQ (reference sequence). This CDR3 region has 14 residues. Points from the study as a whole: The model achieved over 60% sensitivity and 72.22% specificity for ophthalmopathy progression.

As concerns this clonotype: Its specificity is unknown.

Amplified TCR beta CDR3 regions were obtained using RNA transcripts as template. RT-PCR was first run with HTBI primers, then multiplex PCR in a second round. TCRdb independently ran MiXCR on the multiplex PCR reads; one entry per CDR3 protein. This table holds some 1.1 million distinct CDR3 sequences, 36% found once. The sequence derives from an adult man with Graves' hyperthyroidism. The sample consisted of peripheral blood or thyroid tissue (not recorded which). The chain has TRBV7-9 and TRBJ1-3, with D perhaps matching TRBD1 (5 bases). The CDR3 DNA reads TGTGCCAGCAGCATTGGGGGAACTGGAAACACCATATATTTT. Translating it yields CASSIGGTGNTIYF. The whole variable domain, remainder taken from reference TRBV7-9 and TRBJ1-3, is DTGVSQNPRHKITKRGQNVTFRCDPISEHNRLYWYRQTLGQGPEFLTYFQNEAQLEKSRLLSDRFSAERPKGSFSTLEIQRTEQGDSAMYLCASSIGGTGNTIYFGEGSWLTVV.